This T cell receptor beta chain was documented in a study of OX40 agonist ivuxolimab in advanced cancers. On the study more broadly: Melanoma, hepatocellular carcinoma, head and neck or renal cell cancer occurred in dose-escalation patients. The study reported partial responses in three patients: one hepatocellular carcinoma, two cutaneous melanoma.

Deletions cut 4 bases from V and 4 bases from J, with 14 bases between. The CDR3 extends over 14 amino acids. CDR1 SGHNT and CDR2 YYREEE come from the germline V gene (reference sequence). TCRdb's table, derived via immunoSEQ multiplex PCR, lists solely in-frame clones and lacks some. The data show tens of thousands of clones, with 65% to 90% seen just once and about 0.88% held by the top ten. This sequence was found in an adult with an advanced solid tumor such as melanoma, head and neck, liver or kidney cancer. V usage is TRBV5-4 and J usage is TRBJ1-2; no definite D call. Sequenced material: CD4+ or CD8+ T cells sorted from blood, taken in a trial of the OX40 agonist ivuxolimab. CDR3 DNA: TGTGCCAGCAGCCCGGACGGGAAGCCCTATGGCTACACCTTC. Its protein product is CASSPDGKPYGYTF.